This entry describes one T cell receptor beta chain. Its antigen is not identified. Possible read error: a much larger clone is one base away. This CDR3 spans 11 amino acids. The germline V gene encodes CDR1 DFQATT and CDR2 SNEGSKA (reference sequence). Each donor supplied roughly 9 milliliters of peripheral blood. Next came a second PCR, run for about 6 to 11 cycles, which used a sample-barcoded 5' primer along with a J-beta primer mix. Tags on each cDNA molecule came from a template-switch adaptor with 12 random nucleotides. Each CDR3 protein gets one entry after TCRdb re-called the 5' RACE reads with MiXCR. The data contain some 790,000 distinct CDR3 sequences, around 26% of them singletons. The sample belongs to a study of blood T cells in healthy people across ages. General study findings and limits: Long-lived donors exceeded aged donors in naive CD4+ cells and diversity. Not knowing donor CMV status may have confounded expanded clonotype changes.

The clonotype comes from a woman aged 80 or older in good health. The sample consisted of blood. The chain recombines TRBV20-1 with TRBJ2-1; 7 bases fit TRBD1. The CDR3 here is CRATGQTEQFF. The DNA for the CDR3 is TGCAGGGCCACGGGACAGACTGAGCAGTTCTTC.